Presented here are 4 T cell receptor beta chains from one specimen sequenced in a study of blood T cell repertoires in COVID-19 (TCRdb year 2020). Receptors were amplified or captured by the immunoSEQ multiplex PCR assay. Drawn from immuneACCESS, this table holds only the in-frame rearrangements with V and J called that TCRdb kept. Clones are partly lost; checked studies trace under half to an unresolved V gene and leave the rest unexplained. Recorded for this sample are about 160,000 clones; 60% to 80% of them occurred a single time. Of the sample, roughly 2.8% falls within the top ten clones. The sample taken for sequencing was peripheral blood. The receptors stem from a man aged 65-85 years with acute or convalescent COVID-19.

CDR3 region: CASSEGSVYGYTF. The CDR3 coding sequence is TGTGCCAGCAGTGAAGGCAGCGTCTATGGCTACACCTTC. The rearrangement links TRBV6-1 to TRBJ1-2; no definite D call. V shed 1 base and J shed 4 bases, with 7 bases lying between them. This CDR3 has 13 amino acids. Germline CDR1 MNHNS, CDR2 SASEGT.

This clone has just a few counts. The same CDR3 also results from other DNA sequences found in this sample. This chain links TRBV7-9 with TRBJ1-6; 10 positions agree with TRBD1. The CDR3 sequence is 14 residues long. Germline CDR1 reads SEHNR; CDR2 reads FQNEAQ (reference sequence). V lost 4 bases, J lost 9 bases, and 3 bases stayed unmatched. The CDR3 here is CASSSGQGPSPLHF. The CDR3 DNA reads TGTGCCAGCAGCTCGGGACAGGGGCCTTCACCCCTCCACTTT.

The chain links TRBV7-9 to TRBJ1-5; TRBD1 matches at 11 bases. Per the germline V gene, CDR1 is SEHNR and CDR2 is FQNEAQ (reference sequence). This CDR3 has 16 amino acids. The trim removed 3 bases at V and 5 bases at J, leaving 6 bases unmatched. CDR3 amino acids: CASSLGTGGRYQPQHF. CDR3 bases: TGTGCCAGCAGCTTGGGGACAGGGGGAAGATATCAGCCCCAGCATTTT.

DNA for the CDR3: TGCGCCAGCAGCCATGGACAGGGGTGGTCCACAGATACGCAGTATTTT. This translates into CASSHGQGWSTDTQYF. This chain links TRBV4-1 with TRBJ2-3, with TRBD1 identical over 9 bases. The CDR3 has 16 amino acids. Unmatched junction bases numbered 6, after V lost 3 bases and J lost 2 bases. Germline CDR1 and CDR2: MGHRA and YSYEKL.